The rows below give T cell receptor beta chains drawn from one sample of a study of cytomegalovirus exposure and HLA in healthy donors. This table comes from immunoSEQ multiplex PCR, and its TCRdb copy is limited to in-frame clones, with some not included. The data show 150,000 to 200,000 clones, 84% seen once. The sequenced material came from PBMCs. The origin of the receptors is a man aged 18 to 35 in good health and CMV-seropositive. Each CDR3 is given with its conserved first and last residue. D genes are given only for firm matches. Clone size is given for some rows only: seen once, a few or many times, or a class if the clone is expanded.

v_call	j_call	d_call	clone_size	cdr3_nt	cdr3_aa
TRBV27	TRBJ2-2	-	-	TGTGCCAGCACCAGCAGGGCCGGGGAGCTGTTTTTT	CASTSRAGELFF
TRBV4-1	TRBJ2-1	-	-	TGCGCCAGCAGACAAGATGCACAGGGCTACAATGAGCAGTTCTTC	CASRQDAQGYNEQFF
TRBV27	TRBJ2-7	-	few	TGTGCCAGCAGTCCGAGACTAGGTCTCGGAGAGCAGTACTTC	CASSPRLGLGEQYF
TRBV7-8	TRBJ1-4	TRBD1	-	TGTGCCAGCAGCTTATGGGAGAACAGGGGGCGACGACTGTTTTTT	CASSLWENRGRRLFF
TRBV27	TRBJ1-2	TRBD1	few	TGTGCCAGCAGTTTCTATCCGGGACAGCCCTACACCTTC	CASSFYPGQPYTF
TRBV6-1	TRBJ2-6	-	-	TGTGCCAGCAGTGAACAAACTGGGGCCAACGTCCTGACTTTC	CASSEQTGANVLTF
TRBV25-1	TRBJ1-2	-	-	TGTGCCAGCAGTGACGGACACTTAGTAGGCTACACCTTC	CASSDGHLVGYTF
TRBV7-2	TRBJ2-5	TRBD2	-	TGTGCCAGCAGCACTGGACTAGCGGGAGCGATCCAAGAGACCCAGTACTTC	CASSTGLAGAIQETQYF
TRBV4-2	TRBJ2-2	-	-	TGTGCCAGCAGCCAAGTTTCCCAGGCCAGTGGCGCCGGGGAGCTGTTTTTT	CASSQVSQASGAGELFF
TRBV25-1	TRBJ2-5	-	-	TGTGCCAGCAGTGAATGGGGGCGCGGGCAAGAGACCCAGTACTTC	CASSEWGRGQETQYF
TRBV5-6	TRBJ1-1	-	-	TGTGCCAGCAGCTTGGGTGAACAGGGTATCACTGAAGCTTTCTTT	CASSLGEQGITEAFF
TRBV28	TRBJ2-1	TRBD1	-	TGTGCCAGCAGTTCCAATGGACAGGGGGACTACAATGAGCAGTTCTTC	CASSSNGQGDYNEQFF
TRBV4-3	TRBJ2-7	-	-	TGCGCCAGCAGCCAAGATAATAGCCCCTCCTACGAGCAGTACTTC	CASSQDNSPSYEQYF
TRBV28	TRBJ2-3	-	-	TGTGCCAGCAGTCCAGCGAGAAGCACAGATACGCAGTATTTT	CASSPARSTDTQYF
TRBV14	TRBJ2-7	TRBD1	few	TGTGCCAGCAGTAGATACGGGACAGATCCCTACGAGCAGTACTTC	CASSRYGTDPYEQYF
TRBV5-4	TRBJ2-7	-	-	TGTGCCAGCAGCAGTGGGAGGAAATTTAGCTCCTACGAGCAGTACTTC	CASSSGRKFSSYEQYF